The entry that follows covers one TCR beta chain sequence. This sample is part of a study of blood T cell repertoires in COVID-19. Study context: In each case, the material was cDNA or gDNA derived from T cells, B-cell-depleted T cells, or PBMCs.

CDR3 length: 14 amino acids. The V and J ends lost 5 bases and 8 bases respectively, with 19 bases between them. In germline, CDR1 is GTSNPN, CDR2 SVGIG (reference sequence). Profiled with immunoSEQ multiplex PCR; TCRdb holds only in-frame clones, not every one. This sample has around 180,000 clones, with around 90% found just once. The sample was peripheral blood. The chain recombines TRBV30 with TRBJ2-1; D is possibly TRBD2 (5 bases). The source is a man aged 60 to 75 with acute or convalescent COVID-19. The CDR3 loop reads CAWGPSGERYEQFF. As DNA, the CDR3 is TGTGCCTGGGGACCCAGCGGAGAACGGTATGAGCAGTTCTTC.